These 21 T cell receptor beta chains were all obtained from the same sample, sequenced in a study of T cell repertoires in cytomegalovirus infection. TCRdb reprocessed the reads via MiXCR and lists one record per CDR3 protein. The sample comprises roughly 600,000 distinct CDR3 sequences, roughly 26% of which are singletons, and around 8% rests with the top ten. The sample was CD8+ T cells from PBMCs. These receptors came from a human donor in good health (CMV status not recorded). Some clones in this sample may be carry-over from other donors' samples.

This clonotype was recorded only once. V gene TRBV7-8 combines with J gene TRBJ2-3, with D maybe TRBD2 (5 bases). Germline V gene data show CDR1 as SGHVS and CDR2 as FQNEAQ. Trimming shortened V by 2 bases and J by 1 base, and 13 bases separated the two germline ends. CDR3 length: 16 amino acids. The CDR3 region is CASSLPPSGGTDTQYF. The CDR3 nucleotides are TGTGCCAGCAGCTTACCTCCTTCCGGGGGCACAGATACGCAGTATTTT.

This clonotype occurred many times. The CDR3 DNA follows: TGTGCCAGCAGCCAACTAGGGGGGGTAAATTCACCCCTCCACTTT. Its translation is CASSQLGGVNSPLHF. This chain uses TRBV7-9 with TRBJ1-6; D might be TRBD1 (6 bases). Trimming removed 5 bases at V and 7 bases at J, with 15 bases between. The V gene's germline CDR1 is SEHNR and CDR2 FQNEAQ (reference sequence). The CDR3 loop spans 15 amino acids. The whole variable domain, remainder taken from reference TRBV7-9 and TRBJ1-6, is DTGVSQNPRHKITKRGQNVTFRCDPISEHNRLYWYRQTLGQGPEFLTYFQNEAQLEKSRLLSDRFSAERPKGSFSTLEIQRTEQGDSAMYLCASSQLGGVNSPLHFGNGTRLTVT.

In this sample, this clonotype turned up many times. J is TRBJ2-7 and V is TRBV12-3 or TRBV12-4; D ambiguous. This CDR3 contains 14 residues. V gave up 1 base and J gave up 3 bases, with 10 bases separating them. CDR3 protein: CASSLDEVGYEQYV. CDR3 DNA: TGTGCCAGCAGTTTAGACGAAGTGGGCTACGAGCAGTACGTC.

This clonotype appeared a few times. This sequence joins TRBV20-1 and TRBJ2-1; D unresolved. V gave up 0 bases and J gave up 0 bases, with 9 bases separating them. CDR3 length equals 15 residues. The V gene's germline CDR1 is DFQATT and CDR2 SNEGSKA (reference sequence). This CDR3 is CSARDRPYSYNEQFF. CDR3 DNA sequence: TGCAGTGCTAGAGACCGACCCTACTCCTACAATGAGCAGTTCTTC.

This clonotype has at least ten counts. The chain couples TRBV5-6 to TRBJ2-7, with 11 nucleotides matching TRBD1. V dropped 0 bases and J dropped 4; count of bases not matched to a gene: 3. The CDR3 runs to 15 residues. Germline CDR1 and CDR2: SGHDT and YYEEEE. CDR3 sequence reads: CASSLGGTGGYEQYF. The CDR3 DNA is TGTGCCAGCAGCTTGGGAGGGACAGGGGGATACGAGCAGTACTTC.

A few counts support this clonotype. The chain uses TRBV15 and TRBJ1-4; D unresolved. This CDR3 contains 13 residues. Germline V lookup: CDR1 LNHNV, CDR2 YYDKDF (reference sequence). V was trimmed by 4 bases and J by 8 bases, leaving 11 bases between them. For the CDR3, the DNA is TGTGCCACCAGCATTCAGGTGCGGGAAAAACTGTTTTTT. It specifies CATSIQVREKLFF.

This chain connects TRBV7-9 to TRBJ2-5; D gene unclear. CDR1 and CDR2 from the germline V gene are SEHNR and FQNEAQ (reference sequence). The CDR3 consists of 11 residues. Deletions cut 5 bases from V and 5 bases from J, with 6 bases between. For the CDR3, the DNA is TGTGCCAGCAGCGACGTGGAGACCCAGTACTTC. As protein: CASSDVETQYF.

This clonotype has at least ten counts. This chain links TRBV7-9 with TRBJ1-1; D uncertain. CDR1 is SEHNR, CDR2 FQNEAQ, per germline (reference sequence). The V end lost 2 bases, the J end lost 3 bases, and 4 bases lay between the germline ends. This CDR3 contains 12 residues. CDR3: CASSLPYTEAFF. The CDR3 nucleotides read TGTGCCAGCAGCTTACCTTACACTGAAGCTTTCTTT.

This clonotype was seen a handful of times. The rearrangement joins TRBV6-1 to TRBJ1-5; D might be TRBD1 (6 bases). CDR1 and CDR2 from the germline V gene are MNHNS and SASEGT. Trimming removed 7 bases from V and 4 bases from J, with 17 bases in between. The CDR3 sequence is 15 residues long. The CDR3 here is CASTFATGRNQPQHF. The CDR3 bases are TGTGCCAGCACCTTTGCTACAGGGAGAAATCAGCCCCAGCATTTT.

Comments on this clonotype: A much larger clone is a single base away; this may be a read error. The V call is TRBV7-6, the J call TRBJ1-3; 7 bases fit TRBD1. This CDR3 contains 14 residues. Per germline, CDR1 SGHVS and CDR2 FNYEAQ. The CDR3: CASSRQGSGDTIYF. In DNA, the CDR3 is TGTGCCAGCAGTCGACAGGGCTCTGGAGACACCATATATTTT.

The chain links TRBV28 to TRBJ1-5; D is perhaps TRBD1 (6 bases). Trimming stripped 9 bases from V and 3 bases from J, with 24 bases between. The CDR3 totals 17 residues. The germline V gene has CDR1 MDHEN and CDR2 SYDVKM. Written as DNA, the CDR3 is TGTGCCAGTCGACAAGCCCCCTCCAGGGGACCCAATCAGCCCCAGCATTTT. Its protein is CASRQAPSRGPNQPQHF.

This clonotype was recorded at least ten times. This chain uses TRBV5-1 with TRBJ2-7, with TRBD1 matching over 10 bases. CDR1 is SGHRS and CDR2 is YFSETQ in the germline V gene. The J segment lost 4 bases and the V segment lost 2 bases, leaving 6 bases of the junction unmatched. This CDR3 is 15 amino acids long. The CDR3 sequence: CASSFPGQGIYEQYF. CDR3 sequence (DNA): TGCGCCAGCAGCTTTCCGGGACAGGGGATATACGAGCAGTACTTC.

This clonotype was seen ten or more times. This chain uses TRBV7-2 with TRBJ1-5; the D is unclear. Trimming stripped 3 bases from V and 6 bases from J, with 9 bases between. The CDR3 contains 13 residues. CDR1 is SGHTA, CDR2 FQGNSA, per germline. The CDR3 nucleotides are TGTGCCAGCAGCTTCACGGCGGGTCAGCCCCAGCATTTT. Encoded protein: CASSFTAGQPQHF.

Ten or more counts support this clonotype. The V call is TRBV7-8, the J call TRBJ2-2, with D possibly matching TRBD2 (6 bases). Trimming took 0 bases from V and 0 from J, leaving 8 bases between them. Per the germline V gene, CDR1 is SGHVS and CDR2 is FQNEAQ. The CDR3 has 16 amino acids. CDR3 loop: CASSLAGGTNTGELFF. CDR3 sequence (DNA): TGTGCCAGCAGCTTAGCTGGGGGGACGAACACCGGGGAGCTGTTTTTT.

There are many counts of this clonotype. The J gene is TRBJ2-5, the V gene TRBV7-9, with 7 nucleotides matching TRBD1. The V gene end was trimmed by 5 bases and the J gene end by 0 bases; junction bases not matched to a gene: 9. The CDR3 loop spans 16 amino acids. Germline CDR1 reads SEHNR; CDR2 reads FQNEAQ (reference sequence). The CDR3 spells CASSPVQGPHQETQYF. The CDR3 DNA follows: TGTGCCAGCAGCCCCGTACAGGGGCCGCACCAAGAGACCCAGTACTTC.

The genes are TRBV2 and TRBJ1-1; the match to TRBD1 covers 9 bases. The CDR3 is 14 residues long. V shed 1 base and J 8 bases; nucleotides not matched to a gene: 5. Germline V gives CDR1 SNHLY, CDR2 FYNNEI. CDR3 nucleotide sequence: TGTGCCAGCAGTGAAGTAGGTGGACAGGGGGAAGCTTTCTTT. It codes for CASSEVGGQGEAFF.

This sequence joins TRBV14 and TRBJ2-1; D not resolved. Trimming pared 4 bases from V and 6 bases from J, leaving 16 bases between. This CDR3 comprises 15 residues. CDR1 and CDR2 (germline): SGHDN, FVKESK. CDR3 DNA sequence: TGTGCCAGCAGCCCTTACCGGTCAGGTTTCAATGAGCAGTTCTTC. Its translation is CASSPYRSGFNEQFF.

The sample holds many counts of this clonotype. This chain joins TRBV7-9 and TRBJ2-5; 9 bases agree with TRBD1. Germline V lookup: CDR1 SEHNR, CDR2 FQNEAQ (reference sequence). The CDR3 runs to 16 residues. J lost 5 bases, V lost 5 bases, and 12 bases had no gene match. The CDR3 region is CASSGPGQGTGETQYF. In DNA form, the CDR3 reads TGTGCCAGCAGCGGGCCGGGACAGGGTACGGGGGAGACCCAGTACTTC.

This clonotype was observed many times. J is TRBJ2-2 and V is TRBV7-2; 11 bases are shared with TRBD2. The V gene's germline CDR1 is SGHTA and CDR2 FQGNSA. The CDR3 consists of 16 residues. V lost 2 bases and J lost 3; bases outside the gene matches: 2. CDR3 loop: CASSLLAGGHTGELFF. The CDR3 DNA reads TGTGCCAGCAGCTTATTAGCGGGGGGGCACACCGGGGAGCTGTTTTTT.

This clonotype was observed a handful of times. V and J are TRBV20-1 and TRBJ2-3, with D possibly being TRBD1 (6 bases). Germline V gene data show CDR1 as DFQATT and CDR2 as SNEGSKA (reference sequence). This CDR3 comprises 15 residues. V lost 3 bases to trimming and J lost 1 base, with 14 bases between them. The CDR3 DNA reads TGCAGTGCTAGTCCGGTGGGACACCGCACAGATACGCAGTATTTT. Protein sequence: CSASPVGHRTDTQYF.

The chain recombines TRBV10-3 with TRBJ1-4, with D possibly TRBD1 on 6 matching bases. Trimming shortened V by 3 bases and J by 8 bases, and 19 bases separated the two germline ends. In germline, CDR1 is ENHRY, CDR2 SYGVKD. The CDR3 length is 16 residues. The CDR3 sequence: CAISDSLGARDEKLFF. CDR3 bases: TGTGCCATCAGTGATTCTTTGGGGGCTCGGGACGAAAAACTGTTTTTT.